This T cell receptor beta chain derives from a study of blood T cell repertoires in COVID-19. Study in general: Both acute and convalescent COVID-19 samples were obtained from the United States, Italy and Spain.

TCRdb's table, derived via immunoSEQ multiplex PCR, lists solely in-frame clones and lacks some. The table shows 230,000 or so clones, with 86% occurring only once. V gave up 6 bases and J gave up 4 bases; unmatched junction bases: 9. From germline, CDR1 is LNHDA and CDR2 SQIVND (reference sequence). This CDR3 has 16 amino acids. The sequence came from a middle-aged woman with acute COVID-19. Sample: PBMCs or T cells enriched from blood (not recorded which). The chain is built from TRBV19 and TRBJ1-5, with 10 nucleotides matching TRBD1. The CDR3 DNA sequence: TGTGCCAGTAGGGTCCTCGACAGGGGGCATAATCAGCCCCAGCATTTT. Its translation: CASRVLDRGHNQPQHF.